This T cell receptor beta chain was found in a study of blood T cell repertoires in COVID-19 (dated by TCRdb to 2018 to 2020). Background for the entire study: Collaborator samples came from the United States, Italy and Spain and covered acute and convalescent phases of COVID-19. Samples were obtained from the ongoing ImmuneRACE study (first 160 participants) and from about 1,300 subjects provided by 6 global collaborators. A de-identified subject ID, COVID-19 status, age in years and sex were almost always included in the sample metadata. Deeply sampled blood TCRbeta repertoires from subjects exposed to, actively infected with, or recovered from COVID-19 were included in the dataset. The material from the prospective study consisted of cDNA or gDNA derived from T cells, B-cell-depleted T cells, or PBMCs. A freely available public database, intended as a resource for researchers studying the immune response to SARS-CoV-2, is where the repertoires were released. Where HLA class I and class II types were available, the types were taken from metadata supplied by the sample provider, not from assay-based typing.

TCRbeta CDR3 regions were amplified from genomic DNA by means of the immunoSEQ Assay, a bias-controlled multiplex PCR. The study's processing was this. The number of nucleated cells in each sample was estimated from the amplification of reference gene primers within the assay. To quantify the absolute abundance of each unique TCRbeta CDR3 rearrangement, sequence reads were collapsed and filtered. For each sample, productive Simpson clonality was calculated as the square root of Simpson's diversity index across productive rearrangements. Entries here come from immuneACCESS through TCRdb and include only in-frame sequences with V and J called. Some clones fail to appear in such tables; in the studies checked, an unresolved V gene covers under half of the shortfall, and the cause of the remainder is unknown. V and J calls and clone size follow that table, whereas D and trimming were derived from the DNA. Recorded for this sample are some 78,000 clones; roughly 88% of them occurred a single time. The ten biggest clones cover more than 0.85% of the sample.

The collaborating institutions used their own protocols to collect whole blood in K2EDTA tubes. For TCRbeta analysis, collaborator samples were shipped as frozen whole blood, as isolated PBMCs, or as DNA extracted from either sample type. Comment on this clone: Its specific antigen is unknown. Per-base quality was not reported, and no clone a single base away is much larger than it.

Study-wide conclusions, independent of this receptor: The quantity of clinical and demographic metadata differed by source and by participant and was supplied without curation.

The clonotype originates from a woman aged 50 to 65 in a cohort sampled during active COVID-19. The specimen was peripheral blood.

The nucleotide sequence reads TGTGCCAGCAGCTCATCCGGTGCCCCGGGGGACACTGAAGCTTTCTTT. It translates as CASSSSGAPGDTEAFF. In this chain, TRBV7-9 is recombined with TRBJ1-1, with a tentative D gene TRBD1 over 5 matching bases. The junction carries 18 bases between V and J, which are trimmed by 4 bases and 3 bases respectively. Based on the germline V gene (reference sequence), the CDR1 and CDR2 sequences are SEHNR and FQNEAQ. The CDR3 starts with the cysteine, ends with the phenylalanine, and has 16 residues. Of the read, only the CDR3 DNA is kept; its 48 bases are in frame from base 1.